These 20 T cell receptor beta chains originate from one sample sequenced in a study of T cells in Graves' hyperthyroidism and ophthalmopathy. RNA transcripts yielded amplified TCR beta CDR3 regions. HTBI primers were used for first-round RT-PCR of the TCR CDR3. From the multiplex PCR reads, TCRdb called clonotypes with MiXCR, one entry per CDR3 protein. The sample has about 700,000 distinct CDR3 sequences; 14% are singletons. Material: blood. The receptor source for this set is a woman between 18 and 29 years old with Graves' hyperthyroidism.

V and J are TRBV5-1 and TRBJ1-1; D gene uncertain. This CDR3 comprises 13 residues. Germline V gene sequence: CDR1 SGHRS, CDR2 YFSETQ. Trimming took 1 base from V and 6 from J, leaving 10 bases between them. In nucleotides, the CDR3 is TGCGCCAGCAGCTTGATGGATGGACCTGAAGCTTTCTTT. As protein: CASSLMDGPEAFF.

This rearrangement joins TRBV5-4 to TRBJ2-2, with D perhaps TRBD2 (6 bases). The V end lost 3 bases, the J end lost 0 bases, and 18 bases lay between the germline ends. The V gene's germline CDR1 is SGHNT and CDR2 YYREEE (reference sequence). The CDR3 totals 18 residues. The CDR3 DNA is TGTGCCAGCAGCTCGGCGGAGGGGCTTTATGCGAACACCGGGGAGCTGTTTTTT. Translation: CASSSAEGLYANTGELFF.

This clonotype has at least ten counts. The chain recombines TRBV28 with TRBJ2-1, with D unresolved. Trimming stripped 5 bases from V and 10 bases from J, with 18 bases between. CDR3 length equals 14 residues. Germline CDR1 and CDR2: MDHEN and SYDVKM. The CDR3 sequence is CASSPGGRAAEQFF. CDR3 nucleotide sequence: TGTGCCAGCAGTCCCGGCGGACGGGCGGCGGAGCAGTTCTTC.

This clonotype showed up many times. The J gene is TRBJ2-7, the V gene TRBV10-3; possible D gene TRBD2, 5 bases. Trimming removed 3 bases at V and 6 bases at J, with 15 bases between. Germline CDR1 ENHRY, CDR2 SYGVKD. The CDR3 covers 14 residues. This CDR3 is CAISDRFLRGEQYF. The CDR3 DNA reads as TGTGCCATCAGTGACAGGTTCCTACGGGGCGAGCAGTACTTC.

CDR3 residues: CASSPQGWDGELFF. CDR3 DNA sequence: TGCGCCAGCAGCCCACAGGGATGGGACGGGGAGCTGTTTTTT. This chain uses TRBV5-1 with TRBJ2-2; the D gene is possibly TRBD1 (6 bases). V was trimmed by 4 bases and J by 7 bases, leaving 14 bases between them. The CDR3 length is 14 residues. Germline assignment: CDR1 SGHRS and CDR2 YFSETQ.

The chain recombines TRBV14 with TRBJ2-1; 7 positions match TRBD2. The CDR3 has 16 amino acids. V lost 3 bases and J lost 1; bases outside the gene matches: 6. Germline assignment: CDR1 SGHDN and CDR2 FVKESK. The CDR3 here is CASSQLGGSSYNEQFF. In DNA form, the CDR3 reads TGTGCCAGCAGCCAGTTAGGCGGGAGTTCCTACAATGAGCAGTTCTTC.

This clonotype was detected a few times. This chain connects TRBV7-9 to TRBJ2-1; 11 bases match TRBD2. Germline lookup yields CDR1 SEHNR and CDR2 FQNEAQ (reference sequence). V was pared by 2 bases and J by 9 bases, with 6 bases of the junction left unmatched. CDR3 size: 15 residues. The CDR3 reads CASSLSTSGSIEQFF. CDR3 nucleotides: TGTGCCAGCAGCTTAAGCACTAGCGGGAGTATTGAGCAGTTCTTC.

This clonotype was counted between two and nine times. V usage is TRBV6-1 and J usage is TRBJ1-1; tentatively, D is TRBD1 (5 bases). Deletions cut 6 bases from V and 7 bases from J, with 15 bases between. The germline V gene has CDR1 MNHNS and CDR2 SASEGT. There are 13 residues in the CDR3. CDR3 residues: CASRDGAGYEAFF. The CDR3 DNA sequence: TGTGCCAGCAGGGATGGGGCGGGGTATGAAGCTTTCTTT.

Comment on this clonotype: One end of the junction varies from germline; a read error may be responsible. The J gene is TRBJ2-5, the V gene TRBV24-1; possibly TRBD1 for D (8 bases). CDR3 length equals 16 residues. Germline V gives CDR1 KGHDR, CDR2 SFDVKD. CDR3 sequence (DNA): TGTGCCTCCAGTGATTTCGGAGACAGGGGAGGGGAGACCCAGTACTTC. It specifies CASSDFGDRGGETQYF.

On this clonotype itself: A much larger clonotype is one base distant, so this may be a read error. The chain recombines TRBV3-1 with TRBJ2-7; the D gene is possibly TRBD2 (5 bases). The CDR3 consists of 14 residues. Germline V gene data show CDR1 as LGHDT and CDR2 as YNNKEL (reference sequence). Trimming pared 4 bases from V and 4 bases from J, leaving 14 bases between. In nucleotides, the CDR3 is TGTGCCAGCAGCCCAGGACTGGGAAGATACGAGCAGTACTTC. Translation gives CASSPGLGRYEQYF.

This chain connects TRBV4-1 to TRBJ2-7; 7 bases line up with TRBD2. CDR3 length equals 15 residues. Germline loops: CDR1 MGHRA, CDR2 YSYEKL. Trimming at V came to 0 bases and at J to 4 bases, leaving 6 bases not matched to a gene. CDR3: CASSQEAPSGYEQYF. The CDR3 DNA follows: TGCGCCAGCAGCCAAGAAGCTCCTAGCGGTTACGAGCAGTACTTC.

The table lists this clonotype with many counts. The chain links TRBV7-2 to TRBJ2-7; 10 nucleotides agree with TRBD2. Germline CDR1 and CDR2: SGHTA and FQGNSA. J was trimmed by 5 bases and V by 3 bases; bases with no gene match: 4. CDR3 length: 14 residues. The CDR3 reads CASSFSSGSDEQYF. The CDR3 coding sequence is TGTGCCAGCAGCTTTTCTAGCGGGAGCGACGAGCAGTACTTC.

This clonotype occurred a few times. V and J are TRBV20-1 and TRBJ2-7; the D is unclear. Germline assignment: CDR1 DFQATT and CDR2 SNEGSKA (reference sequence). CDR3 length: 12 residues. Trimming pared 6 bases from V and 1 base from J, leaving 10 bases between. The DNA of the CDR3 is TGCAGTGCGCGTAAGGAGTCCTACGAGCAGTACTTC. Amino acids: CSARKESYEQYF.

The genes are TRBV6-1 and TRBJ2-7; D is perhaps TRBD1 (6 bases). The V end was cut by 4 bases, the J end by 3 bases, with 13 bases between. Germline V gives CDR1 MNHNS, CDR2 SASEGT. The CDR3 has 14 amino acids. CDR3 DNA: TGTGCCAGCAGTGCCTCCGGGACAAACTACGAGCAGTACTTC. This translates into CASSASGTNYEQYF.

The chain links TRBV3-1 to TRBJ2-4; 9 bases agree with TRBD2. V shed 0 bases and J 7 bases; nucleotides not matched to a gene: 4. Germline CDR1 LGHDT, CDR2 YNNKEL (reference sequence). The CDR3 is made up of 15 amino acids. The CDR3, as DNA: TGTGCCAGCAGCCAAGAAAGGGCGGGGGGGAACATTCAGTACTTC. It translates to CASSQERAGGNIQYF.

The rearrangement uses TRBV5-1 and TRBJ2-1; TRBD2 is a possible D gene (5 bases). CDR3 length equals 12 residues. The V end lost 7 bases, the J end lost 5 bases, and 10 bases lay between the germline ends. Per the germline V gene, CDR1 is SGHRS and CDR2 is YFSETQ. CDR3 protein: CASGRGNNEQFF. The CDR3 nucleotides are TGCGCCAGCGGGAGAGGGAACAATGAGCAGTTCTTC.

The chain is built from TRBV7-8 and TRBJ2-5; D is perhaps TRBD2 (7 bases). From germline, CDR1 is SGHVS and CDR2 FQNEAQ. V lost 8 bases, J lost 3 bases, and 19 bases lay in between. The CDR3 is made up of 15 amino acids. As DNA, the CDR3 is TGTGCCAGCGTCCAGGAGGGGGGGCCCGAAGAGACCCAGTACTTC. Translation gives CASVQEGGPEETQYF.

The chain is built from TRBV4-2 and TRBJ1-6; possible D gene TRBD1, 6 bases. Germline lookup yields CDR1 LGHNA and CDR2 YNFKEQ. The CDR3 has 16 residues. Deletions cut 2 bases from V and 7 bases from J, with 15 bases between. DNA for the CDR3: TGTGCCAGCAGCCAAAAGGGTCCAGGGGTAAATTCACCCCTCCACTTT. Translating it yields CASSQKGPGVNSPLHF.

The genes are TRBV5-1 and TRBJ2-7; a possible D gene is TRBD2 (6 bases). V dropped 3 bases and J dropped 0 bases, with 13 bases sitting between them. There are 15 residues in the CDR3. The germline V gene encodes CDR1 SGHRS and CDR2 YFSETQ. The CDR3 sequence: CASSSGTGTSYEQYF. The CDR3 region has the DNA TGCGCCAGCAGCTCCGGGACTGGGACCTCCTACGAGCAGTACTTC.

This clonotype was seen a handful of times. In DNA, the CDR3 is TGTGCCAGCAGCCATGGAGACTGGGGGCGAATCGGCAAAAACATTCAGTACTTC. It is translated as CASSHGDWGRIGKNIQYF. The chain employs TRBV7-2 and TRBJ2-4; tentatively, D is TRBD1 (6 bases). Per germline, CDR1 SGHTA and CDR2 FQGNSA. The CDR3 contains 18 residues. Trimming cost V 5 bases and J 3 bases, with 23 bases left between them.